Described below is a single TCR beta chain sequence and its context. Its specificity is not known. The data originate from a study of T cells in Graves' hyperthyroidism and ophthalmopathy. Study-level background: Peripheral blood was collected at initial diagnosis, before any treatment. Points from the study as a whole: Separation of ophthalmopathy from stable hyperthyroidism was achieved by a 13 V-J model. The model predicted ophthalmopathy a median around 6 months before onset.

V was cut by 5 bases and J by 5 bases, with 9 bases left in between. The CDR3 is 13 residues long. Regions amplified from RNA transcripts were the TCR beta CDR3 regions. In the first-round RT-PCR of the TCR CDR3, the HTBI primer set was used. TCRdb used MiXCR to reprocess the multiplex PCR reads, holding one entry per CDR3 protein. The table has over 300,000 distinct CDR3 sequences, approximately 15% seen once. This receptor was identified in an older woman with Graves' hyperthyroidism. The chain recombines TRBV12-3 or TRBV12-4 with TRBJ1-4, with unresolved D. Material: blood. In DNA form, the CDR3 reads TGTGCCAGCAGTCCCGATATGAATGAAAAACTGTTTTTT. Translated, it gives CASSPDMNEKLFF.